The 26 T cell receptor beta chains below all came from one sample that was sequenced in a study of blood T cell repertoires in COVID-19. The table came from immunoSEQ multiplex PCR; TCRdb's copy has only in-frame clones and leaves some out. The sample yields about 65,000 clones, 81% seen once. Sequences were obtained from peripheral blood. The receptors come from a man aged 80 or over with acute or convalescent COVID-19.

The rearrangement uses TRBV5-1 and TRBJ2-6; 8 positions agree with TRBD1. The CDR3 totals 17 residues. The junction had 10 bases not matched to a gene; V was cut back by 4 bases and J by 4 bases. CDR1 SGHRS and CDR2 YFSETQ come from the germline V gene. The CDR3 loop is CASSRTGSLAGANVLTF. The CDR3 DNA reads TGCGCCAGCAGCAGGACAGGGTCATTGGCCGGGGCCAACGTCCTGACTTTC.

The sample holds a few counts of this clone. The chain employs TRBV6-5 and TRBJ1-1; weak D call: TRBD1 (5 bases). The V end was cut by 6 bases, the J end by 1 base, with 9 bases between. CDR3 length: 13 amino acids. The germline CDR1 and CDR2 sequences are MNHEY and SVGAGI. The DNA for the CDR3 is TGTGCCAGCAGAGCTCAGGGGAACACTGAAGCTTTCTTT. Its protein is CASRAQGNTEAFF.

The rearrangement joins TRBV15 to TRBJ2-1; D remains ambiguous. The CDR3 runs 14 residues. The ends were cut back, 5 bases at V and 0 bases at J, with 8 bases in the middle. The V gene's germline CDR1 is LNHNV and CDR2 YYDKDF (reference sequence). The CDR3 protein is CATSQISSYNEQFF. CDR3 nucleotides: TGTGCCACCAGCCAGATAAGCTCCTACAATGAGCAGTTCTTC.

CDR3 residues: CASSPGQGRSARGYTF. Written as DNA, the CDR3 is TGTGCCAGTAGTCCGGGACAGGGAAGGTCGGCTCGTGGCTACACCTTC. The chain carries TRBV19 and TRBJ1-2; 9 bases align to TRBD1. J lost 7 bases, V lost 5 bases, and 14 bases had no gene match. The CDR3 extends over 16 amino acids. Germline CDR1 and CDR2: LNHDA and SQIVND (reference sequence).

CDR3 sequence (DNA): TGTGCCAGCAGTTACCCGGGATCCTACGAGCAGTACTTC. This encodes CASSYPGSYEQYF. The genes are TRBV6-5 and TRBJ2-7, with D tentatively TRBD2 (5 bases). Looked up from germline, CDR1 is MNHEY and CDR2 is SVGAGI. The ends were cut back, 2 bases at V and 1 base at J, with 6 bases in the middle. The CDR3 is made up of 13 amino acids.

The CDR3: CASSQDTGTGNTEAFF. The CDR3 region has the DNA TGCGCCAGCAGCCAAGACACCGGTACGGGGAACACTGAAGCTTTCTTT. The gene calls are TRBV4-1 and TRBJ1-1; no clear D. This CDR3 has 16 amino acids. Germline V gives CDR1 MGHRA, CDR2 YSYEKL. Trimming removed 0 bases from V and 1 base from J, with 12 bases in between.

The V and J genes are TRBV14 and TRBJ2-3, with D unclear. CDR3 length: 13 residues. The ends were cut back, 1 base at V and 0 bases at J, with 2 bases in the middle. Germline V CDR1 and CDR2: SGHDN, FVKESK. The CDR3 here is CASSQASTDTQYF. The CDR3, as DNA: TGTGCCAGCAGCCAAGCTAGCACAGATACGCAGTATTTT.

This clone rates as medium-sized (0.01 to 0.1%). The rearrangement joins TRBV28 to TRBJ1-4; TRBD1 agrees at 10 bases. This CDR3 contains 16 residues. The germline gives CDR1 MDHEN, CDR2 SYDVKM. After removal of 5 bases from V and 3 bases from J, the junction contained 6 bases not matched to a gene. CDR3 nucleotide sequence: TGTGCCAGCAGTCGGGACAGGGGTTTAGCTAATGAAAAACTGTTTTTT. Amino acid sequence: CASSRDRGLANEKLFF.

The J gene is TRBJ2-7, the V gene TRBV7-9, with TRBD2 identical over 8 bases. V dropped 1 base and J dropped 6; count of bases not matched to a gene: 8. Germline V CDR1 and CDR2: SEHNR, FQNEAQ (reference sequence). The CDR3 runs to 15 residues. The CDR3 nucleotides are TGTGCCAGCAGCTTAGTCGGGGGGGCCTCGGGCGAGCAGTACTTC. Its protein product is CASSLVGGASGEQYF. Drawing the rest from reference TRBV7-9 and TRBJ2-7, the complete variable domain is DTGVSQNPRHKITKRGQNVTFRCDPISEHNRLYWYRQTLGQGPEFLTYFQNEAQLEKSRLLSDRFSAERPKGSFSTLEIQRTEQGDSAMYLCASSLVGGASGEQYFGPGTRLTVT.

The rearrangement joins TRBV5-6 to TRBJ1-2; D unclear. The CDR3 contains 12 residues. CDR1 and CDR2 from the germline V gene are SGHDT and YYEEEE. V was trimmed by 3 bases and J by 7 bases, leaving 10 bases between them. CDR3 protein: CASSYRSGGYTF. The CDR3 DNA is TGTGCCAGCAGCTACAGAAGTGGTGGCTACACCTTC. The entire variable domain, with the rest obtained from reference TRBV5-6 and TRBJ1-2, is as follows: DAGVTQSPTHLIKTRGQQVTLRCSPKSGHDTVSWYQQALGQGPQFIFQYYEEEERQRGNFPDRFSGHQFPNYSSELNVNALLLGDSALYLCASSYRSGGYTFGSGTRLTVV.

This clone was seen only a few times. The junction departs from the called germline gene at one end, perhaps through a read error. DNA of the CDR3: TGCCTGGTGGGGGCACAAGAGACCCAGTACTTC. This gives the protein CLVGAQETQYF. The chain employs TRBV7-9 and TRBJ2-5; tentatively, D is TRBD1 (6 bases). Germline V lookup: CDR1 SEHNR, CDR2 FQNEAQ (reference sequence). This CDR3 is 11 amino acids long.

This rearrangement joins TRBV10-2 to TRBJ2-7; 7 bases align to TRBD1. V was pared by 5 bases and J by 2 bases, with 3 bases of the junction left unmatched. This CDR3 has 13 amino acids. The V gene's germline CDR1 is WSHSY and CDR2 SAAADI. The CDR3 reads CASSPDRAYEQYF. The CDR3 coding sequence is TGCGCCAGCAGTCCCGACAGGGCCTACGAGCAGTACTTC.

The chain employs TRBV9 and TRBJ2-7; 11 bases match TRBD1. Germline CDR1 reads SGDLS; CDR2 reads YYNGEE. V trimming: 4 bases; J trimming: 2 bases; junction bases outside the gene matches: 2. The CDR3 has 14 amino acids. The CDR3 reads CASSLDRGPYEQYF. The CDR3 nucleotides are TGTGCCAGCAGCCTGGACAGGGGGCCCTACGAGCAGTACTTC.

The chain employs TRBV7-2 and TRBJ2-7, with 8 bases that match TRBD2. V was pared by 8 bases and J by 1 base, with 7 bases of the junction left unmatched. CDR1 SGHTA and CDR2 FQGNSA come from the germline V gene. The CDR3 contains 14 residues. The CDR3 bases are TGTGCCAGCCTGAGGACTAGCTTGTCCTACGAGCAGTACTTC. It codes for CASLRTSLSYEQYF.

The gene calls are TRBV6-5 and TRBJ1-4, with 9 nucleotides matching TRBD1. The junction had 8 bases not matched to a gene; V was cut back by 7 bases and J by 5 bases. The CDR3 is made up of 15 amino acids. Per germline, CDR1 MNHEY and CDR2 SVGAGI. In DNA, the CDR3 is TGTGCCAGCAACCCGACCGGGACAGGGAATGAAAAACTGTTTTTT. Translating it yields CASNPTGTGNEKLFF.

This chain joins TRBV5-1 and TRBJ2-1; TRBD2 matches 12 bases. Germline trimming cut 3 bases from V and 13 bases from J; bases unmatched to any gene: 11. This CDR3 is 15 amino acids long. In germline, CDR1 is SGHRS, CDR2 YFSETQ. CDR3 protein: CASSSTSGGPRGQFF. The DNA for the CDR3 is TGCGCCAGCAGCTCAACTAGCGGGGGGCCTCGAGGTCAGTTCTTC.

The gene calls are TRBV6-2 or TRBV6-3 and TRBJ2-1; D perhaps matches TRBD2 (5 bases). CDR1 MNHEY and CDR2 SVGEGT come from the germline V gene. The CDR3 loop spans 14 amino acids. The germline V and J ends were trimmed by 2 bases and 9 bases, with 14 bases remaining between them. This CDR3 is CASSYPSRSLEQFF. The CDR3, as DNA: TGTGCCAGCAGTTACCCTAGCCGTTCCCTTGAGCAGTTCTTC.

The V call is TRBV7-9, the J call TRBJ1-2; 10 positions agree with TRBD1. The CDR3 runs 15 residues. V dropped 5 bases and J dropped 6; count of bases not matched to a gene: 9. Per the germline V gene, CDR1 is SEHNR and CDR2 is FQNEAQ (reference sequence). CDR3 region: CASSPPGQGSHGYTF. The CDR3 DNA is TGTGCCAGCAGCCCCCCGGGACAGGGGTCGCATGGCTACACCTTC.

The gene calls are TRBV5-1 and TRBJ2-2; 10 bases fit TRBD1. Germline V gene sequence: CDR1 SGHRS, CDR2 YFSETQ. CDR3 length equals 13 residues. The ends lost 9 bases at V and 6 bases at J; junction bases unmatched: 5. The CDR3 reads CATRDRGAGELFF. DNA of the CDR3: TGCGCCACCCGGGACAGGGGTGCCGGGGAGCTGTTTTTT.

The chain combines TRBV5-1 with TRBJ2-5, with 11 bases aligning to TRBD1. The ends lost 4 bases at V and 4 bases at J; junction bases unmatched: 6. Germline V gene data show CDR1 as SGHRS and CDR2 as YFSETQ. This CDR3 has 15 amino acids. CDR3 in amino acids: CASSVGQGGRETQYF. CDR3 bases: TGCGCCAGCAGCGTGGGACAGGGGGGTAGAGAGACCCAGTACTTC.

This chain uses TRBV7-8 with TRBJ1-6; TRBD1 matches 7 bases. V was pared by 1 base and J by 8 bases, with 8 bases of the junction left unmatched. The germline V gene encodes CDR1 SGHVS and CDR2 FQNEAQ. This CDR3 is 16 amino acids long. The CDR3 protein is CASSLGGRGKDSPLHF. The CDR3 nucleotides read TGTGCCAGCAGCTTAGGAGGCAGGGGGAAGGATTCACCCCTCCACTTT.

CDR3 protein: CASRVQRQGATYEQYF. The CDR3 bases are TGTGCCAGCAGGGTACAAAGACAGGGGGCAACATACGAGCAGTACTTC. V is TRBV2 and J is TRBJ2-7; 10 bases line up with TRBD1. Germline values: CDR1 SNHLY, CDR2 FYNNEI. The CDR3 consists of 16 residues. Unmatched junction bases numbered 12, after V lost 6 bases and J lost 4 bases.

The rearrangement joins TRBV19 to TRBJ1-2; D might be TRBD1 (5 bases). CDR3 length: 14 residues. The V gene lost 9 bases and the J gene lost 0 bases, with 14 bases spanning the gap. Germline CDR1 reads LNHDA; CDR2 reads SQIVND (reference sequence). This CDR3 reads CASLNRQTNYGYTF. The CDR3 nucleotides read TGTGCCAGCCTGAACAGGCAAACTAACTATGGCTACACCTTC.

The rearrangement uses TRBV18 and TRBJ2-7, with a tentative D call TRBD1 (5 bases). The CDR3 has 12 residues. V was clipped by 5 bases and J by 2 bases, with 7 bases between them. CDR1 and CDR2 (germline): KGHSH, LQKENI. CDR3 in amino acids: CASSARAYEQYF. The CDR3 DNA is TGTGCCAGCTCAGCCAGGGCCTACGAGCAGTACTTC. Filled out from reference TRBV18 and TRBJ2-7, the complete variable domain reads NAGVMQNPRHLVRRRGQEARLRCSPMKGHSHVYWYRQLPEEGLKFMVYLQKENIIDESGMPKERFSAEFPKEGPSILRIQQVVRGDSAAYFCASSARAYEQYFGPGTRLTVT.

The chain uses TRBV9 and TRBJ1-2, with 11 bases lining up with TRBD1. The V and J ends lost 4 bases and 4 bases, in that order; junction bases with no gene match: 6. Germline-derived CDR1 and CDR2 are SGDLS and YYNGEE. The CDR3 covers 15 residues. CDR3 loop: CASSFRDRGTYGYTF. The CDR3 nucleotides are TGTGCCAGCAGCTTCCGGGACAGGGGGACCTATGGCTACACCTTC.

This rearrangement joins TRBV5-8 to TRBJ2-5, with TRBD2 matching 10 bases. The junction had 7 bases not matched to a gene; V was cut back by 1 base and J by 4 bases. CDR1 SGHTS and CDR2 YDEGEE come from the germline V gene. This CDR3 has 16 amino acids. Here the CDR3 DNA reads TGTGCCAGCAGCTTGACTCCAGCGGGGGGGACAGAGACCCAGTACTTC. Its protein product is CASSLTPAGGTETQYF.